This T cell receptor beta chain is drawn from a study of naive and memory T cell subsets (dated by TCRdb to about 2017). Background for the entire study: According to the figure summarizing the samples, there were roughly ten blood donors, 7 tuberculin skin test biopsies and 3 saline control biopsies. Skin biopsies were taken from tuberculin skin test sites or from saline-injected control sites and were processed for RNA extraction as described before. PCR2 was typically run as a SYBR Green qPCR and stopped at a set threshold, although low-input samples could use end-point PCR of 5 to 7 cycles instead.

The CDR3 holds 15 amino acids from the cysteine to the phenylalanine. Just the 45-base CDR3 DNA is kept, in frame starting at base 1. In the germline V gene, CDR1 corresponds to ENHRY and CDR2 to SYGVKD. V sheds 0 bases and J sheds 7 bases, leaving 14 bases between their ends. The intended sense of this specimen's treatment or condition label: skin biopsy from PPD injection site in Mantoux-positive individual. A robust, sensitive protocol for the amplification, sequencing and analysis of TCRs was described in the study, in which 3' ligation of a UMI-containing oligonucleotide to TCR cDNA was used. In individuals with a positive Mantoux test, tuberculin skin test biopsies were taken from sites that had been injected with PPD. Before reverse transcription, total RNA that had not been cell sorted was treated with RQ1 DNase, with a target input of roughly 1 to 1,100 ng. Libraries were prepared from skin biopsies and whole blood to test how robust the pipeline was in samples where T cells are a minority population.

Findings and caveats that apply to the study as a whole: TCR sequences were reportedly obtained from both types of skin biopsy, with many more TCRs found at tuberculin skin test sites. The RNA-based method was acknowledged to be potentially sensitive to changes in TCR transcripts with T cell activation and differentiation. The higher numbers of TCRs at tuberculin skin test sites were interpreted as T cell infiltration of a delayed type IV hypersensitivity reaction. Details of skin biopsy collection and RNA processing were not given in the paper but were referenced to earlier studies.

The library was made by UMI-ligation and nested PCR. The ligated cDNA was amplified in four rounds of PCR with nested alpha and beta constant region primers together with the SP2 primer. For the blood and skin samples, TCR RNA was reverse transcribed with SuperScript IV using primers for the alpha and beta constant regions. Using T4 RNA ligase 1, an oligonucleotide carrying both the Illumina SP2 primer and a UMI was ligated onto the 3' end of the cDNA. The 12-nucleotide UMI consisted of two random hexamers with an eight-base spacer between the hexamers to prevent hairpin formation. TCR alpha and beta chain libraries were processed separately from the second PCR onward, with dual indexing for multiplexing. After pooling, the indexed libraries were analyzed by capillary electrophoresis and sequenced on either an Illumina MiSeq or NextSeq. To boost base diversity and improve cluster recognition, PhiX DNA at about 4.5-7% was spiked into the libraries. In the paper's pipeline: UMIs were extracted from read 2 by Demultiplexor and combined with the TCR sequence from read 1, and reads were split according to sample indices. V and J genes and V-J junctions were identified by Decombinator, which gave every TCR a five-part identifier that included V and J deletions. Collapsinator used UMIs to correct sequencing errors and PCR amplification heterogeneity, producing a UMI-based abundance for each TCR. CDR3Translator converted identifiers to nucleotide sequence, translated to amino acids, and extracted CDR3 regions using terminal motifs. After normalization to the amount of input RNA, the error-corrected alpha and beta TCR counts from blood and from skin were compared. TCRdb took the public reads, trimmed them with fastp at Q25, ran MiXCR for clone calling and kept in-frame beta chains. Every distinct CDR3 protein forms one entry, paired with its most common genes and DNA. The V and J calls were determined by TCRdb, not by the authors. This sample has about 37,000 distinct CDR3 sequences in its table, and 11% of those were observed once. About 4% of the sample rests with the top ten.

Turning to this clonotype: What antigen it recognizes has not been identified. Qualities for individual bases were not recorded, and no much larger clone is one base off.

This receptor was obtained from an adult in good health. This specimen consisted of skin, obtained from a tuberculin skin test site. The receptor chain draws on TRBV10-3 and TRBJ2-3; the D gene is tentatively TRBD1 or TRBD2, each matching 5 bases. The CDR3 protein sequence reads: CAISESAGGSYTQYF. The bases read TGTGCCATCAGTGAGTCGGCTGGGGGTTCATATACGCAGTATTTT.